This section outlines one TCR beta chain sequence together with its context. V shed 1 base, J shed 5 bases, and the junction held 2 bases outside the gene matches. This CDR3 spans 15 amino acids. Germline-derived CDR1 and CDR2 are LNHDA and SQIVND (reference sequence). The sample belongs to a study of blood T cell repertoires in COVID-19. Study-level background: The analysed material was cDNA or gDNA that came from T cells, B-cell-depleted T cells, or PBMCs.

Measured with immunoSEQ multiplex PCR; TCRdb has only the in-frame clones, and not every one. The repertoire includes approximately 60,000 clones, more than 75% of them detected once, and approximately 6.9% sits in the top ten. The rearrangement links TRBV19 to TRBJ2-5; 12 bases map to TRBD1. Sequences were obtained from peripheral blood. This sequence was found in a man aged 55 to 70 with active or convalescent COVID-19. The CDR3: CASSIGDRGHETQYF. The CDR3 DNA reads as TGTGCCAGTAGTATAGGGGACAGGGGGCATGAGACCCAGTACTTC.